A selection of T cell receptor beta chains follows, all from one sample in a study of early T cells in non-severe SARS-CoV-2 infection. Using its own MiXCR run on the 5' RACE reads, TCRdb lists one record per CDR3 protein. The sample has approximately 81,000 distinct CDR3 sequences, about 13% seen once; the top ten hold 6%. Sequencing was performed on whole blood. The receptors come from an adult who was a healthcare worker with PCR-confirmed SARS-CoV-2 infection or an uninfected control (not recorded which). Each CDR3 is given with its conserved first and last residue. A D gene is named only where the DNA matches it firmly. A row's size may be missing; if present it is once, few, many or a size class.

J: TRBJ1-1; V: TRBV7-3; size: few; D: TRBD1; DNA: TGTGCCAGCAGCTCGGGACAGGTGGGCGCTGAAGCTTTCTTT; CDR3: CASSSGQVGAEAFF
J: TRBJ1-1; V: TRBV29-1; size: few; D: -; DNA: TGCAGCGCTCAGTACTCTGAAGCTTTCTTT; CDR3: CSAQYSEAFF
J: TRBJ2-3; V: TRBV15; size: -; D: -; DNA: TGTGCTACAGGGCTTTCTAATACGCAGTATTTT; CDR3: CATGLSNTQYF
J: TRBJ2-5; V: TRBV4-2; size: few; D: -; DNA: TGTGCCAGCAGCCAAGACGGCCTACAAGAGACCCAGTACTTC; CDR3: CASSQDGLQETQYF
J: TRBJ2-3; V: TRBV9; size: -; D: TRBD1; DNA: TGTGCCAGCAGCGGGGACAGGTCAGATACGCAGTATTTT; CDR3: CASSGDRSDTQYF
J: TRBJ2-1; V: TRBV29-1; size: few; D: TRBD1; DNA: TGCAGCGTGAGGGACAGTTCCTACAATGAGCAGTTCTTC; CDR3: CSVRDSSYNEQFF
J: TRBJ1-1; V: TRBV7-2; size: -; D: TRBD1; DNA: TGTGCCAGCAGCTTTGTGACCGGACAGGGAGAAGCTTTCTTT; CDR3: CASSFVTGQGEAFF
J: TRBJ2-1; V: TRBV3-1; size: many; D: -; DNA: TGTGCCAGCAGCCAAGAAGGCAGCTCGAGGTTAGCGTTCTTC; CDR3: CASSQEGSSRLAFF
J: TRBJ2-7; V: TRBV29-1; size: few; D: -; DNA: TGCAGCGTTGGGACAGCCCTTGAAGAGCAGTACTTC; CDR3: CSVGTALEEQYF
J: TRBJ1-2; V: TRBV29-1; size: many; D: -; DNA: TGCAGCTCTGGTGAGGGAGACTATGGCTACACCTTC; CDR3: CSSGEGDYGYTF
J: TRBJ2-3; V: TRBV7-6; size: few; D: -; DNA: TGTGCCAGCAGCTTAGCCGAAGATGTTACGCAGTATTTT; CDR3: CASSLAEDVTQYF
J: TRBJ2-1; V: TRBV10-3; size: few; D: -; DNA: TGTGCCATCAGTGAGTTTGTGGGCTCCTACAATGAGCAGTTCTTC; CDR3: CAISEFVGSYNEQFF
J: TRBJ1-1; V: TRBV19; size: few; D: -; DNA: TGTGCCAGTAGTATTAAAAGAGAAGCTGAAGCTTTCTTT; CDR3: CASSIKREAEAFF
J: TRBJ1-2; V: TRBV4-1; size: -; D: TRBD1; DNA: TGCGCCAGCAGCCAAATAATGGGGGACAGATATGGCTACACCTTC; CDR3: CASSQIMGDRYGYTF
J: TRBJ2-5; V: TRBV7-9; size: few; D: -; DNA: TGTGCCAGCAGGTCCGCTGGAGCAGGGGACGGTGGGACCCAGTACTTC; CDR3: CASRSAGAGDGGTQYF
J: TRBJ2-2; V: TRBV18; size: -; D: -; DNA: TGTGCCAGCTCATCTCGGGCCTTCACCGGGGAGCTGTTTTTT; CDR3: CASSSRAFTGELFF
J: TRBJ1-1; V: TRBV28; size: many; D: TRBD1; DNA: TGTGCCAGCAGCACCCTTTGGAGGGGGCGGACTGAAGCTTTCTTT; CDR3: CASSTLWRGRTEAFF
J: TRBJ2-7; V: TRBV9; size: few; D: -; DNA: TGTGCCAGCAGCGTAGGGGCCGGACGGTCCTACGAGCAGTACTTC; CDR3: CASSVGAGRSYEQYF
J: TRBJ2-3; V: TRBV7-9; size: -; D: -; DNA: TGTGCCAGCAGACCGGCTGAAGATACGCAGTATTTT; CDR3: CASRPAEDTQYF
J: TRBJ1-2; V: TRBV30; size: many; D: TRBD1; DNA: TGTGCCTGGGTAGGGGGCGGGCTTGGCTACACCTTC; CDR3: CAWVGGGLGYTF
J: TRBJ2-3; V: TRBV11-3; size: many; D: -; DNA: TGTGCCAGCAGCTTAGAGTGGACAGATACGCAGTATTTT; CDR3: CASSLEWTDTQYF
J: TRBJ2-2; V: TRBV19; size: many; D: TRBD2; DNA: TGTGCCAGTAGTACCCTAGCGGGTCCGAACACCGGGGAGCTGTTTTTT; CDR3: CASSTLAGPNTGELFF